Each of the 14 T cell receptor beta chains below was sequenced from the same sample in a study of blood T cell repertoires in COVID-19. Using immunoSEQ multiplex PCR, the repertoire was profiled, and TCRdb retains in-frame clones only, with some absent. The repertoire includes 85,000 to 95,000 clones, about 86% of them detected once, and approximately 18% sits in the top ten. Sequenced sample: peripheral blood. The origin of the receptors is a woman older than 75 with acute or convalescent COVID-19.

The chain couples TRBV27 to TRBJ2-1, with TRBD2 identical over 8 bases. Germline CDR1 is MNHEY and CDR2 is SMNVEV (reference sequence). The CDR3 consists of 14 residues. Germline trimming cut 2 bases from V and 9 bases from J; bases unmatched to any gene: 6. The CDR3 region is CASSLRERGSEQFF. DNA of the CDR3: TGTGCCAGCAGTTTACGGGAGCGGGGGAGTGAGCAGTTCTTC.

The chain has TRBV18 and TRBJ1-6; D possibly corresponds to TRBD1 (6 bases). The V gene lost 4 bases and the J gene lost 6 bases, with 16 bases spanning the gap. From germline, CDR1 is KGHSH and CDR2 LQKENI. The CDR3 has 16 amino acids. The CDR3 loop reads CASSQIQAGANSPLHF. For the CDR3, the DNA is TGTGCCAGCTCACAGATACAAGCAGGGGCTAATTCACCCCTCCACTTT.

The rearrangement joins TRBV28 to TRBJ1-1; tentatively, D is TRBD1 (6 bases). V was trimmed by 3 bases and J by 0 bases, leaving 11 bases between them. The CDR3 is 15 residues long. Germline assignment: CDR1 MDHEN and CDR2 SYDVKM. The CDR3 region has the DNA TGTGCCAGCAGTTTGGATGGGGGCATGAACACTGAAGCTTTCTTT. Translated, it gives CASSLDGGMNTEAFF.

This clone has just one count. The rearrangement links TRBV7-9 to TRBJ1-1; TRBD1 matches at 8 bases. V lost 5 bases to trimming and J lost 6 bases; unmatched junction nucleotides: 5. Germline V gene lookup returns CDR1 SEHNR and CDR2 FQNEAQ (reference sequence). CDR3 size: 13 residues. In DNA form, the CDR3 reads TGTGCCAGCAGCGTCCAACAGGGGGCTGAAGCTTTCTTT. This codes for CASSVQQGAEAFF.

This clone was recorded once. This chain uses TRBV5-1 with TRBJ1-1; D remains unclear. This CDR3 region has 12 residues. The ends were cut back, 3 bases at V and 4 bases at J, with 7 bases in the middle. Looked up from germline, CDR1 is SGHRS and CDR2 is YFSETQ. In nucleotides, the CDR3 is TGCGCCAGCAGCTCGACGGGCACTGAAGCTTTCTTT. Protein product: CASSSTGTEAFF.

The J gene is TRBJ2-2, the V gene TRBV30, with a weak D call TRBD2 (6 bases). Germline loops: CDR1 GTSNPN, CDR2 SVGIG (reference sequence). The CDR3 has 15 residues. V lost 0 bases and J lost 6, with 14 bases in between. CDR3 sequence: CAWSVRAGGAGELFF. CDR3 coding DNA: TGTGCCTGGAGTGTACGAGCGGGTGGGGCCGGGGAGCTGTTTTTT.

This chain joins TRBV14 and TRBJ2-5, with D possibly TRBD2 on 6 matching bases. Per germline, CDR1 SGHDN and CDR2 FVKESK. CDR3 length: 15 residues. V lost 3 bases to trimming and J lost 1 base, with 12 bases between them. The CDR3 bases are TGTGCCAGCAGCCACTTGGGACTGATCCAAGAGACCCAGTACTTC. Translation gives CASSHLGLIQETQYF.

V is TRBV5-1 and J is TRBJ1-5; the D gene is possibly TRBD1 (5 bases). Germline V CDR1 and CDR2: SGHRS, YFSETQ. V was cut by 3 bases and J by 2 bases, with 15 bases left in between. This CDR3 has 16 amino acids. The CDR3 DNA follows: TGCGCCAGCAGCTGGGGGGACCCACTGGGCAATCAGCCCCAGCATTTT. As protein: CASSWGDPLGNQPQHF.

CDR3 protein: CSVVGAWSNEKLFF. In nucleotides, the CDR3 is TGCAGCGTTGTTGGGGCTTGGTCTAATGAAAAACTGTTTTTT. The rearrangement joins TRBV29-1 to TRBJ1-4, with TRBD1 as a possible D gene (5 bases). CDR1 and CDR2 (germline): SQVTM, ANQGSEA. The CDR3 contains 14 residues. Trimming removed 4 bases at V and 3 bases at J, with 12 bases between.

The gene calls are TRBV27 and TRBJ2-7; weak D call: TRBD1 (6 bases). The CDR3 is 15 residues long. Germline CDR1 is MNHEY and CDR2 is SMNVEV (reference sequence). Trimming shortened V by 7 bases and J by 4 bases, and 20 bases separated the two germline ends. CDR3 DNA sequence: TGTGCCAGCACCCGTTTTGGGGGCGGCCAATACGAGCAGTACTTC. Translating it yields CASTRFGGGQYEQYF.

The V call is TRBV11-2, the J call TRBJ1-2; unclear D gene. CDR3 length: 16 residues. V gave up 2 bases and J gave up 3 bases, with 16 bases separating them. Looked up from germline, CDR1 is SGHAT and CDR2 is FQNNGV. CDR3 sequence (DNA): TGTGCCAGCAGCTTAACAAGACTAACCGTTGACTATGGCTACACCTTC. This translates into CASSLTRLTVDYGYTF.

V gene TRBV2 combines with J gene TRBJ2-3; D is ambiguous. Germline V gives CDR1 SNHLY, CDR2 FYNNEI. Trimming stripped 7 bases from V and 0 bases from J, with 11 bases between. This CDR3 region has 14 residues. CDR3 residues: CASIRFGSTDTQYF. The CDR3 DNA follows: TGTGCCAGCATCCGGTTCGGTAGCACAGATACGCAGTATTTT.

This chain links TRBV3-1 (or the pseudogene TRBV3-2) with TRBJ1-3; 7 bases agree with TRBD1. The germline gives CDR1 LGHDT, CDR2 YNNKEL (reference sequence). Losses at the gene ends were 6 bases for V and 1 base for J; bases not matched to a gene: 3. CDR3 length: 14 amino acids. The CDR3 sequence: CASSRQGSGNTIYF. Here the CDR3 DNA reads TGTGCCAGCAGTCGACAGGGATCTGGAAACACCATATATTTT.

The chain is built from TRBV3-1 (or the pseudogene TRBV3-2) and TRBJ1-6, with 7 bases aligning to TRBD1. This CDR3 has 16 amino acids. The ends lost 5 bases at V and 0 bases at J; junction bases unmatched: 4. Germline lookup yields CDR1 LGHDT and CDR2 YNNKEL (reference sequence). The CDR3 DNA follows: TGTGCCAGCAGCTCAGGGGGGAGCTCCTATAATTCACCCCTCCACTTT. It encodes CASSSGGSSYNSPLHF.